This record covers a single TCR beta chain. Clones were read by immunoSEQ multiplex PCR, and TCRdb kept only the in-frame ones, dropping some. The data hold approximately 90,000 clones, with roughly 80% observed a single time. This record comes from a study of blood T cell repertoires in COVID-19. Germline assignment: CDR1 SGHTA and CDR2 FQGNSA. The CDR3 sequence is 15 residues long. Unmatched junction bases numbered 5, after V lost 6 bases and J lost 2 bases. The rearrangement uses TRBV7-2 and TRBJ2-3, with 10 bases lining up with TRBD2. The specimen was peripheral blood. This sequence was found in an elderly man with active or convalescent COVID-19. The CDR3 loop is CASRHLAGATDTQYF. As DNA, the CDR3 is TGTGCCAGCAGACATCTAGCGGGGGCCACAGATACGCAGTATTTT.